These 6 T cell receptor beta chains were sequenced from one sample in a study of PD-1 blockade in classical Hodgkin lymphoma. Regarding time point: cycle 4 day 1 (C4D1), after more than 5 weeks of nivolumab. Each of the patients experienced relapse following autologous stem cell transplantation, and their brentuximab vedotin exposure differed. Produced via immunoSEQ multiplex PCR; TCRdb's table is partial and in-frame only. The data contain about 96,000 clones, about 93% of them seen just once; the ten biggest clones take up around 2%. The material was peripheral blood mononuclear cells (PBMCs), obtained before the fourth cycle of nivolumab. These TCRs come from a human donor with classical Hodgkin lymphoma.

The rearrangement joins TRBV28 to TRBJ2-2; D is uncertain. CDR1 is MDHEN and CDR2 is SYDVKM in the germline V gene. V lost 2 bases and J 5 bases, leaving 12 bases between the germline ends. The CDR3 runs to 15 residues. CDR3 sequence: CASSLGQFMTGELFF. The CDR3, as DNA: TGTGCCAGCAGTTTAGGGCAGTTTATGACCGGGGAGCTGTTTTTT.

V gene TRBV19 combines with J gene TRBJ1-1, with D hard to call. CDR3 size: 11 residues. V gave up 5 bases and J gave up 6 bases, with 7 bases separating them. The germline V gene encodes CDR1 LNHDA and CDR2 SQIVND (reference sequence). Here the CDR3 reads CASSLVAEAFF. The CDR3 DNA follows: TGTGCCAGTAGTCTGGTCGCTGAAGCTTTCTTT.

The chain uses TRBV15 and TRBJ1-4; D possibly corresponds to TRBD1 (5 bases). The CDR3 is 15 amino acids. The V end lost 1 base, the J end lost 5 bases, and 11 bases lay between the germline ends. The germline gives CDR1 LNHNV, CDR2 YYDKDF (reference sequence). CDR3 coding DNA: TGTGCCACCAGCAGAGGGGCAGGGTCAAATGAAAAACTGTTTTTT. Translated, it gives CATSRGAGSNEKLFF.

The rearrangement links TRBV15 to TRBJ2-5; D is undetermined. Between the trimmed V and J ends, which lost 3 bases and 1 base, there was a span of 3 bases. There are 12 residues in the CDR3. Germline V gene lookup returns CDR1 LNHNV and CDR2 YYDKDF (reference sequence). In DNA form, the CDR3 reads TGTGCCACCAGCAGCTTCCAAGAGACCCAGTACTTC. It specifies CATSSFQETQYF.

The chain links TRBV27 to TRBJ1-4; TRBD1 might be the D (6 bases). The V and J ends lost 4 bases and 8 bases respectively, with 11 bases between them. Germline assignment: CDR1 MNHEY and CDR2 SMNVEV (reference sequence). The CDR3 runs to 13 residues. CDR3 region: CASSWSTGEKLFF. DNA of the CDR3: TGTGCCAGCAGTTGGTCGACAGGAGAAAAACTGTTTTTT.

A single count supports this clone. The chain joins TRBV6-5 to TRBJ2-7, with D perhaps TRBD1 or TRBD2 (5 bases each). Trimming took 5 bases from V and 2 from J, leaving 13 bases between them. In germline, CDR1 is MNHEY, CDR2 SVGAGI. CDR3 length: 14 residues. CDR3 in amino acids: CASSPGQGAYEQYF. DNA for the CDR3: TGTGCCAGCAGTCCTGGGCAGGGAGCCTACGAGCAGTACTTC.